This TCR beta chain was recovered during a study of blood T cell repertoires in COVID-19. Using immunoSEQ multiplex PCR, the repertoire was profiled, and TCRdb retains in-frame clones only, with some absent. The repertoire holds 55,000 to 95,000 clones, roughly 82% seen once, with 1.8% in the top ten. The V gene's germline CDR1 is SNHLY and CDR2 FYNNEI. The CDR3 extends over 18 amino acids. V was clipped by 2 bases and J by 0 bases, with 14 bases between them. The TCR comes from a woman aged 60-75 years with acute or convalescent COVID-19. This chain joins TRBV2 and TRBJ1-6, with no clear D. Sequencing was carried out using peripheral blood. CDR3 nucleotide sequence: TGTGCCAGCAGTGAAAGGAGGACGGGCAGCTCCTATAATTCACCCCTCCACTTT. Its translation is CASSERRTGSSYNSPLHF. The full variable domain, its missing parts supplied by reference TRBV2 and TRBJ1-6, is EPEVTQTPSHQVTQMGQEVILRCVPISNHLYFYWYRQILGQKVEFLVSFYNNEISEKSEIFDDQFSVERPDGSNFTLKIRSTKLEDSAMYFCASSERRTGSSYNSPLHFGNGTRLTVT.